This TCR beta chain was sequenced for a study of breast tumors, draining lymph nodes, adjacent tissues. General study findings and limits: Tumor TCR diversity was below lymph nodes but above nontumor tissue. Compared with basal-like, luminal-like tumors shared significantly more repertoire with nontumor tissue. The data were judged consistent with most tumor T cells coming from lymph node and expanding in tumor. Data only fit, rather than demonstrated, lymph node origin of most tumor T cells.

The lymph nodes were axillary draining lymph nodes from breast cancer patients. TCRdb reanalysed the multiplex PCR reads using MiXCR and keeps one entry per CDR3 protein. The sample yields 200,000 or so distinct CDR3 sequences, 31% seen once. To note about this clonotype: What it binds is unknown.

Looked up from germline, CDR1 is SGHTA and CDR2 is FQGNSA. The CDR3 sequence is 13 residues long. The J segment lost 4 bases and the V segment lost 4 bases, leaving 3 bases of the junction unmatched. The sequenced sample consisted of axillary lymph node tissue. The V call is TRBV7-2, the J call TRBJ1-2; TRBD1 agrees at 7 bases. This sequence originates from a female donor with breast cancer. Some clones in this sample may be carry-over from other donors' samples. CDR3 in DNA: TGTGCCAGCAGCTCGGGACAGTTCTATGGCTACACCTTC. As protein: CASSSGQFYGYTF.